Below are 5 T cell receptor beta chains sequenced from a single sample in a study of T-cell memory formation after mild COVID-19 (dated by TCRdb to 2020 to 2022). The protocol used for the library was 5' RACE. Sequencing was carried out with an Illumina NovaSeq 6000. The public reads were reanalyzed by TCRdb: fastp trimming at Q25, MiXCR alignment, in-frame beta chains only. Rows with a matching CDR3 protein are joined into one entry that keeps the most common DNA and genes. This sample gives around 250,000 distinct CDR3 sequences in total; 8.5% to 9.5% of them show up just once. The ten largest clonotypes hold 20% to 25% of the sample. Source material: PBMCs or a T cell subset sorted from them (not recorded which). The receptor source for this set is a man between 18 and 29 years old who had mild COVID-19 (a few samples of this study predate the infection). The sample titles of this study are shuffled in the database, so cell type and time point are left out; the donor was told from shared clones.

In this sample, this clonotype turned up a few times. J is TRBJ2-7 and V is TRBV28; D is perhaps TRBD1 or TRBD2 (5 bases each). Germline V gives CDR1 MDHEN, CDR2 SYDVKM. The CDR3 loop spans 12 amino acids. V shed 6 bases and J shed 13 bases, with 19 bases lying between them. The CDR3 region is CASSPLKRDLYV. In DNA, the CDR3 is TGTGCCAGCAGCCCACTTAAACGGGACCTTTACGTC.

This clonotype was counted between two and nine times. The chain combines TRBV5-1 with TRBJ1-4; D is perhaps TRBD1 (6 bases). Trimming took 4 bases from V and 8 from J, leaving 15 bases between them. This CDR3 has 14 residues. Germline V gene sequence: CDR1 SGHRS, CDR2 YFSETQ. CDR3 protein: CASSLIPGAEKLFF. DNA for the CDR3: TGCGCCAGCAGCCTCATACCGGGGGCCGAAAAACTGTTTTTT. Supplemented by reference TRBV5-1 and TRBJ1-4, the full variable domain reads KAGVTQTPRYLIKTRGQQVTLSCSPISGHRSVSWYQQTPGQGLQFLFEYFSETQRNKGNFPGRFSGRQFSNSRSEMNVSTLELGDSALYLCASSLIPGAEKLFFGSGTQLSVL.

The chain uses TRBV7-6 and TRBJ1-4; D may be TRBD1 (5 bases). Trimming shortened V by 2 bases and J by 3 bases, and 13 bases separated the two germline ends. The length of the CDR3 is 16 residues. Germline V gene data show CDR1 as SGHVS and CDR2 as FNYEAQ. CDR3 in DNA: TGTGCCAGCAGCTTAAGGCAGGGTAACTCTAATGAAAAACTGTTTTTT. As protein: CASSLRQGNSNEKLFF.

This clonotype was counted only a few times. This chain links TRBV4-2 with TRBJ2-2, with 10 positions matching TRBD1. The J segment lost 0 bases and the V segment lost 1 base, leaving 8 bases of the junction unmatched. In germline, CDR1 is LGHNA, CDR2 YNFKEQ. The CDR3 has 19 amino acids. In DNA, the CDR3 is TGTGCCAGCAGCCAAGGGCGGGGACAGGGGTATGCGAACACCGGGGAGCTGTTTTTT. Translation: CASSQGRGQGYANTGELFF.

This chain connects TRBV3-1 to TRBJ2-5, with a weak D call TRBD1 (6 bases). Germline values: CDR1 LGHDT, CDR2 YNNKEL (reference sequence). V lost 4 bases to trimming and J lost 3 bases, with 12 bases between them. The length of the CDR3 is 14 residues. CDR3 region: CASSRTEGEETQYF. CDR3 sequence (DNA): TGTGCCAGCAGCCGGACTGAGGGGGAAGAGACCCAGTACTTC.